A single sample is the source of the 16 T cell receptor beta chains below, sequenced in a study of T-cell reconstitution after alpha-beta-depleted transplantation in children. Unique molecular identifiers were incorporated into the prepared TCRbeta library. TCRdb re-derived calls from the PCR reads in MiXCR, one entry per CDR3 protein. The sample contains approximately 420,000 distinct CDR3 sequences, 9.5% to 13% of which appear only once. Here the sequenced sample was PBMCs from the stem cell graft donor, taken from the stem cell graft. Receptors originate from a human donor who donated a stem cell graft to a child with acute myeloid leukemia.

In this sample, this clonotype turned up many times. The J gene is TRBJ2-5, the V gene TRBV6-5; a possible D gene is TRBD1 (5 bases). V was pared by 2 bases and J by 0 bases, with 10 bases between. The CDR3 has 15 residues. CDR1 MNHEY and CDR2 SVGAGI come from the germline V gene. The CDR3: CASSYIAGYQETQYF. The DNA for the CDR3 is TGTGCCAGCAGTTACATTGCAGGGTACCAAGAGACCCAGTACTTC.

V usage is TRBV29-1 and J usage is TRBJ2-5, with no clear D. CDR3 length equals 13 residues. Germline V CDR1 and CDR2: SQVTM, ANQGSEA. V was trimmed by 2 bases and J by 0 bases, leaving 7 bases between them. The CDR3 sequence: CSVESRYQETQYF. In DNA, the CDR3 is TGCAGCGTTGAAAGCAGGTACCAAGAGACCCAGTACTTC.

At least ten counts were recorded for this clonotype. This sequence joins TRBV3-1 and TRBJ2-7, with D perhaps TRBD1 (5 bases). Germline assignment: CDR1 LGHDT and CDR2 YNNKEL (reference sequence). The length of the CDR3 is 15 residues. Between the trimmed V and J ends, which lost 1 base and 3 bases, there was a span of 13 bases. The CDR3 DNA reads TGTGCCAGCAGCCAAGGGGGCGCCGGTATCTACGAGCAGTACTTC. Translated, it gives CASSQGGAGIYEQYF.

This clonotype was counted at least ten times. V and J are TRBV3-1 and TRBJ2-5; 11 bases map to TRBD2. This CDR3 is built from 16 residues. Germline-derived CDR1 and CDR2 are LGHDT and YNNKEL (reference sequence). After removal of 0 bases from V and 4 bases from J, the junction contained 4 bases not matched to a gene. CDR3 loop: CASSQEGLAGGETQYF. CDR3 DNA: TGTGCCAGCAGCCAAGAGGGCCTAGCGGGGGGAGAGACCCAGTACTTC.

This clonotype occurred a few times. The chain links TRBV20-1 to TRBJ2-3; D tentatively fits TRBD1 or TRBD2 (5 bases each). The germline V and J ends were trimmed by 3 bases and 1 base, with 11 bases remaining between them. CDR3 size: 14 residues. Germline V gives CDR1 DFQATT, CDR2 SNEGSKA (reference sequence). CDR3 nucleotides: TGCAGTGCTAGTCGTGGGGGAGGCACAGATACGCAGTATTTT. The encoded protein is CSASRGGGTDTQYF.

As for this clonotype: A much larger clonotype is one base distant, so this may be a read error. The chain employs TRBV5-1 and TRBJ1-1, with D possibly matching TRBD1 (6 bases). This CDR3 is 15 amino acids long. CDR1 is SGHRS and CDR2 is YFSETQ in the germline V gene. The CDR3: CASSLGHGQNTVAFF. CDR3 nucleotide sequence: TGCGCCAGCAGCTTGGGGCATGGACAGAACACTGTAGCTTTCTTT.

This clonotype was observed at least ten times. This sequence joins TRBV2 and TRBJ2-3; 8 bases align to TRBD2. This CDR3 is 13 amino acids long. V gave up 9 bases and J gave up 0 bases; unmatched junction bases: 2. Germline V CDR1 and CDR2: SNHLY, FYNNEI. CDR3 residues: CASKRGSTDTQYF. In DNA, the CDR3 is TGTGCCAGTAAGCGGGGGAGCACAGATACGCAGTATTTT. The full variable domain, in which reference TRBV2 and TRBJ2-3 provide the parts outside the CDR3, is EPEVTQTPSHQVTQMGQEVILRCVPISNHLYFYWYRQILGQKVEFLVSFYNNEISEKSEIFDDQFSVERPDGSNFTLKIRSTKLEDSAMYFCASKRGSTDTQYFGPGTRLTVL.

A few counts support this clonotype. The gene calls are TRBV30 and TRBJ2-1, with 8 nucleotides matching TRBD2. After removal of 3 bases from V and 11 bases from J, the junction contained 6 bases not matched to a gene. The CDR3 length is 12 residues. Germline V lookup: CDR1 GTSNPN, CDR2 SVGIG (reference sequence). CDR3 in amino acids: CAWSPGGDQQFF. Written as DNA, the CDR3 is TGTGCCTGGAGCCCCGGGGGGGACCAGCAGTTCTTC.

This clonotype appeared a few times. V is TRBV6-1 and J is TRBJ2-1, with unresolved D. V lost 8 bases and J lost 6, with 11 bases in between. CDR1 and CDR2 (germline): MNHNS, SASEGT. This CDR3 region has 12 residues. The CDR3 reads CASLELGNEQFF. The CDR3 region has the DNA TGTGCCAGCTTAGAACTTGGCAATGAGCAGTTCTTC.

This clonotype was found many times. This chain links TRBV5-1 with TRBJ1-1; 11 positions match TRBD1. V dropped 3 bases and J dropped 5; count of bases not matched to a gene: 9. The V gene's germline CDR1 is SGHRS and CDR2 YFSETQ. CDR3 length equals 16 residues. CDR3 nucleotide sequence: TGCGCCAGCAGCTGGGGGGACAGGGGGAAGAAGACTGAAGCTTTCTTT. This encodes CASSWGDRGKKTEAFF.

V is TRBV19 and J is TRBJ1-2; D is possibly TRBD1 (5 bases). V lost 6 bases, J lost 8 bases, and 19 bases lay in between. The CDR3 consists of 14 residues. CDR1 LNHDA and CDR2 SQIVND come from the germline V gene (reference sequence). The CDR3 bases are TGTGCCAGTAGGGCGGTAGGGACGCTCAACGGCTACACCTTC. This encodes CASRAVGTLNGYTF.

This clonotype occurred many times. The rearrangement uses TRBV6-5 and TRBJ1-1; the D gene is possibly TRBD1 (6 bases). Germline V CDR1 and CDR2: MNHEY, SVGAGI. V was cut by 5 bases and J by 5 bases, with 21 bases left in between. The CDR3 is made up of 16 amino acids. The CDR3 is CASSRIAPGGGTEAFF. In DNA form, the CDR3 reads TGTGCCAGCAGTCGGATAGCGCCCGGAGGGGGAACTGAAGCTTTCTTT.

This clonotype was found a few times. The genes are TRBV12-3 or TRBV12-4 and TRBJ1-5; no reliable D call. V lost 2 bases, J lost 1 base, and 9 bases lay in between. This CDR3 has 15 amino acids. In nucleotides, the CDR3 is TGTGCCAGCAGTTTATCGGGTCAGAGCAATCAGCCCCAGCATTTT. As protein: CASSLSGQSNQPQHF.

This clonotype was seen a few times. This chain connects TRBV4-2 to TRBJ2-1; possibly TRBD2 for D (5 bases). V lost 4 bases and J 7 bases, leaving 23 bases between the germline ends. CDR1 and CDR2 from the germline V gene are LGHNA and YNFKEQ. This CDR3 comprises 17 residues. For the CDR3, the DNA is TGTGCCAGCAGCCTGGAGGCCCACGGGGTGGGTTGGAATGAGCAGTTCTTC. Amino acids: CASSLEAHGVGWNEQFF.

This clonotype came up a few times. This sequence joins TRBV6-5 and TRBJ2-6; a possible D gene is TRBD1 (5 bases). The CDR3 consists of 15 residues. Germline V CDR1 and CDR2: MNHEY, SVGAGI. V lost 7 bases to trimming and J lost 1 base, with 11 bases between them. The CDR3 is CASTGKQSGANVLTF. CDR3 nucleotide sequence: TGTGCCAGCACAGGGAAACAGTCTGGGGCCAACGTCCTGACTTTC.

This clonotype was recorded a few times. This chain connects TRBV7-2 to TRBJ1-1; D remains unclear. Germline V gene lookup returns CDR1 SGHTA and CDR2 FQGNSA. The CDR3 spans 14 residues. Trimming removed 5 bases from V and 4 bases from J, with 14 bases in between. In DNA form, the CDR3 reads TGTGCCAGCAGCCAGACACCGGGGAGCACTGAAGCTTTCTTT. It codes for CASSQTPGSTEAFF.